Presented here are 23 T cell receptor beta chains from one specimen sequenced in a study of tumor and adjacent non-tumor tissue in lung cancer. This sample's RNA came from whole unsorted tissue. This non-tumor lung sample came from over 3 cm beyond the tumor edge. Three rounds of nested PCR, following a modified ARM-PCR protocol, produced the TCRbeta library. TCRdb independently ran MiXCR on the multiplex PCR reads; one entry per CDR3 protein. The data hold over 80,000 distinct CDR3 sequences, with 75% to 85% observed a single time. Sequences were obtained from distant non-tumor lung tissue. The origin of the receptors is a man aged 60-69 years with small cell lung cancer.

This clonotype was observed at least ten times. The chain links TRBV5-6 to TRBJ1-2; D unresolved. Trimming cost V 7 bases and J 4 bases, with 17 bases left between them. The CDR3 consists of 14 residues. Germline lookup yields CDR1 SGHDT and CDR2 YYEEEE. CDR3 bases: TGTGCCAGCCTCTTCGGAACCGAGATCTATGGCTACACCTTC. Protein sequence: CASLFGTEIYGYTF.

This chain joins TRBV5-6 and TRBJ2-1, with 9 bases fitting TRBD2. Germline V gene lookup returns CDR1 SGHDT and CDR2 YYEEEE. This CDR3 region has 15 residues. V was clipped by 3 bases and J by 10 bases; unmatched bases: 11. CDR3 nucleotide sequence: TGTGCCAGCAGCTGGAGCGGGAGGCCCGCCAACGAGCAGTTCTTC. This encodes CASSWSGRPANEQFF.

This clonotype was observed once. This chain connects TRBV11-2 to TRBJ2-3, with D possibly being TRBD2 (6 bases). Trimming stripped 6 bases from V and 12 bases from J, with 19 bases between. CDR3 length: 13 amino acids. The germline V gene has CDR1 SGHAT and CDR2 FQNNGV. The CDR3 bases are TGTGCCAGCAGTTTCACTAGCACAGATGCACAGTATTTT. This gives the protein CASSFTSTDAQYF. Drawing the rest from reference TRBV11-2 and TRBJ2-3, the complete variable domain is EAGVAQSPRYKIIEKRQSVAFWCNPISGHATLYWYQQILGQGPKLLIQFQNNGVVDDSQLPKDRFSAERLKGVDSTLKIQPAKLEDSAVYLCASSFTSTDAQYFGPGTRLTVL.

Of note for this clonotype: Possible read error: a much larger clone is one base away. The chain uses TRBV7-8 and TRBJ2-6; D is ambiguous. CDR3 size: 20 residues. Trimming left V 1 base short and J 3 bases short, with 22 bases between. From germline, CDR1 is SGHVS and CDR2 FQNEAQ. The CDR3 loop is CASSLDGVGGPNFGANVLTF. The CDR3 DNA follows: TGTGCCAGCAGCTTAGATGGGGTTGGTGGCCCGAACTTTGGGGCCAACGTCCTGACTTTC.

A note on this clonotype: The final CDR3 position lacks the conserved phenylalanine or tryptophan, pointing to a likely read error. The DNA is left out, because the CDR3 cannot be placed on it with certainty; the CDR3 is given as TCRdb lists it. The chain combines TRBV29-1 with TRBJ2-5; TRBD1 was called by the table and not checked on the DNA. From its first to its last residue, the CDR3 has 16 amino acids. CDR1 is SQVTM and CDR2 is ANQGSEA in the germline V gene. CDR3 sequence: CSVEGPGSADFVTQYL.

Remarks on this clonotype: One end of the junction is discordant with germline, which a read error may explain. V gene TRBV11-3 combines with J gene TRBJ2-3, with D possibly matching TRBD2 (5 bases). The length of the CDR3 is 16 residues. CDR1 and CDR2 (germline): SGHNT, YENEEA. Written as DNA, the CDR3 is TGTGTCAGCAGCAATAGCGTGAGCCTTAGTACAGATACGCAGTATTTT. As protein: CVSSNSVSLSTDTQYF.

As regards this clonotype: This may stem from a read error, because a much larger clone lies one nucleotide away. J is TRBJ2-7 and V is TRBV5-1; 8 nucleotides align to TRBD1. CDR1 is SGHRS and CDR2 is YFSETQ in the germline V gene. The CDR3 runs to 15 residues. The chain's CDR3 is CASSLAGTGTYDQYF. The CDR3 DNA reads TGCGCCAGCAGCTTGGCCGGGACAGGTACCTACGATCAGTACTTC.

The J gene is TRBJ2-2, the V gene TRBV29-1; 8 nucleotides align to TRBD2. With 5 bases clipped from V and 9 bases from J, the junction kept 14 bases outside the gene matches. Germline CDR1 is SQVTM and CDR2 is ANQGSEA. This CDR3 spans 15 amino acids. The CDR3 coding sequence is TGCAGCGTTAATGTGGCGGGAGGATGGACCCGGGAGCTGTTTTTT. Its translation: CSVNVAGGWTRELFF.

Comments on this clonotype: The junction shows a germline mismatch at one end, possibly a read error. The DNA of the CDR3 is TGTGCAAGCAGTTTACAGGGACGGTTGGGTTCTAACTATGGCTACAACTTC. This codes for CASSLQGRLGSNYGYNF. The chain combines TRBV12-3 or TRBV12-4 with TRBJ1-2, with D perhaps matching TRBD1 (6 bases). CDR3 length: 17 residues.

This clonotype was recorded many times. The rearrangement joins TRBV6-5 to TRBJ1-3; unclear D gene. Between the trimmed V and J ends, which lost 2 bases and 0 bases, there was a span of 5 bases. The CDR3 totals 14 residues. Per germline, CDR1 MNHEY and CDR2 SVGAGI. The CDR3 is CASSYGVSGNTIYF. DNA of the CDR3: TGTGCCAGCAGTTACGGGGTCTCTGGAAACACCATATATTTT.

As for this clonotype: At one end, the junction sequence differs from germline, possibly due to a read error. This rearrangement joins TRBV12-3 or TRBV12-4 to TRBJ1-1; D is uncertain. The CDR3 extends over 17 amino acids. Here the CDR3 DNA reads TGTCCCAGCAATAAGAAGTTTGTCGGGGTTGCGTACACTGAAGCTTTCTTT. It translates to CPSNKKFVGVAYTEAFF.

This clonotype was seen a few times. V usage is TRBV20-1 and J usage is TRBJ2-1; 8 bases match TRBD2. Germline CDR1 and CDR2: DFQATT and SNEGSKA (reference sequence). The CDR3 runs 12 residues. With V trimmed by 5 bases and J by 15 bases, 12 bases remained unmatched. The CDR3 bases are TGCAGTGCTTGGGGTAGCGGGAAAATACGGTTCTTC. Protein: CSAWGSGKIRFF.

Regarding this clonotype: At one end the junction does not follow the germline gene, possibly because of a read error. The chain couples TRBV6-1 to TRBJ1-1; D is possibly TRBD1 (6 bases). CDR3 size: 11 residues. The germline V gene encodes CDR1 MNHNS and CDR2 SASEGT. For the CDR3, the DNA is TGTACCAGCAGGGGACGGCCAGAAGCTTTCTTT. Protein product: CTSRGRPEAFF.

Remarks on this clonotype: As the CDR3 is not closed by the conserved phenylalanine or tryptophan, this likely results from a read error. The rearrangement joins TRBV5-1 to TRBJ2-1; the match to TRBD2 covers 8 bases. This CDR3 region has 15 residues. Per germline, CDR1 SGHRS and CDR2 YFSETQ. V lost 4 bases, J lost 2 bases, and 5 bases stayed unmatched. The CDR3 DNA sequence: TGCGCCAGCAGCCGTAGCGGGATCACCTACAATGAGCAGTTCCTC. Protein sequence: CASSRSGITYNEQFL.

About this clonotype: At one of its ends the junction is not consistent with the germline gene, which may arise from a read error. The genes are TRBV29-1 and TRBJ2-1; 14 bases match TRBD2. The CDR3 runs to 15 residues. The germline gives CDR1 SQVTM, CDR2 ANQGSEA. CDR3 coding DNA: TGCAGCGTTGAAGTCGGGACTAGCGGGAGCAATGAACAGTCCTTC. It yields the protein CSVEVGTSGSNEQSF.

The table lists this clonotype with a few counts. In nucleotides, the CDR3 is TGTGCCAGCAGCTTGGTCTCGGAGTCCAGCACAGATACGCAGTATTTT. Translation: CASSLVSESSTDTQYF. This chain joins TRBV11-3 and TRBJ2-3; D gene uncertain. Germline loops: CDR1 SGHNT, CDR2 YENEEA. V lost 3 bases and J lost 0, with 13 bases in between. This CDR3 region has 16 residues.

To note about this clonotype: A read error is possible here, since a much larger clone lies one base away. CDR3 in amino acids: CTSNYGNTGELFF. The CDR3, as DNA: TGCACCAGCAACTACGGGAACACCGGGGAGCTGTTTTTT. This rearrangement joins TRBV5-1 to TRBJ2-2; D call uncertain. Germline V lookup: CDR1 SGHRS, CDR2 YFSETQ. The CDR3 consists of 13 residues.

Points on this clonotype: One junction end disagrees with the germline gene, perhaps due to a read error. V is TRBV12-3 or TRBV12-4 and J is TRBJ2-2; D not certain. This CDR3 comprises 15 residues. CDR3 protein: CDSSLNFANTGELFF. CDR3 in DNA: TGTGACAGCAGCTTGAACTTCGCGAACACCGGGGAGCTGTTTTTT.

In its sample, this clonotype was seen a few times. CDR3 DNA sequence: TGCAGTGCCTCCTTCGGGGGGAACACTGAAGCTTTCTTT. Its protein is CSASFGGNTEAFF. The chain joins TRBV20-1 to TRBJ1-1, with D possibly being TRBD1 (5 bases). CDR1 and CDR2 from the germline V gene are DFQATT and SNEGSKA (reference sequence). The CDR3 sequence is 13 residues long. With 6 bases removed from V and 1 base from J, the gap between germline ends came to 12 bases.

This chain uses TRBV12-3 or TRBV12-4 with TRBJ2-1; D perhaps matches TRBD2 (5 bases). V was pared by 1 base and J by 13 bases, with 11 bases between. This CDR3 is 12 amino acids long. CDR3 bases: TGTGCCAGCAGTTTAGGGGTGGAGGTTCAGTTCTTC. Translation gives CASSLGVEVQFF.

CDR3 sequence (DNA): TGCGCCAGCAGCCGACTTAAGCCCAAGGGACTCCCGGTACGCGAGCAGTACGTC. This sequence encodes CASSRLKPKGLPVREQYV. The rearrangement joins TRBV23-1 to TRBJ2-7; TRBD2 is a possible D gene (6 bases). Being an ORF, TRBV23-1 has a function that is uncertain. V lost 6 bases and J 6 bases, leaving 30 bases between the germline ends. This CDR3 region has 18 residues.

Regarding this clonotype: An end of the junction does not agree with germline; a read error may underlie this. The chain joins TRBV12-3 or TRBV12-4 to TRBJ2-7, with 9 bases matching TRBD2. The CDR3 contains 14 residues. The DNA for the CDR3 is TGTGTCAGCAGCAGACTAGCGGAATGGTACGAGCAGTACTTC. Translation: CVSSRLAEWYEQYF.

This clonotype was counted a single time. The CDR3 carries no conserved terminal phenylalanine or tryptophan, so it likely arises from a read error. The rearrangement links TRBV6-1 to TRBJ2-5; perhaps TRBD2 as D (6 bases). Looked up from germline, CDR1 is MNHNS and CDR2 is SASEGT. This CDR3 spans 13 amino acids. Trimming stripped 1 base from V and 10 bases from J, with 13 bases between. The chain's CDR3 is CASSEDGAGSQYS. Written as DNA, the CDR3 is TGTGCCAGCAGTGAAGACGGGGCGGGGAGCCAGTACTCC.